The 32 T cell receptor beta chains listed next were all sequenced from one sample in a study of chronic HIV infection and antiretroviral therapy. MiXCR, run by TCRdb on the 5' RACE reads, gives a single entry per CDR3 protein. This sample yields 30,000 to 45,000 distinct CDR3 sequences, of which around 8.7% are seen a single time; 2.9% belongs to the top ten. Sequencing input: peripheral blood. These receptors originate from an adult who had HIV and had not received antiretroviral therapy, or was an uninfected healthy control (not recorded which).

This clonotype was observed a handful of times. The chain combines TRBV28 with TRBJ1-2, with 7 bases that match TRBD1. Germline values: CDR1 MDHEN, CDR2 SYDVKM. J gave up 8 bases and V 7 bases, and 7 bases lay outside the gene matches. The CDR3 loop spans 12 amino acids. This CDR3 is CASTATGSGYTF. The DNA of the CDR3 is TGTGCCAGCACCGCGACAGGGAGCGGCTACACCTTC.

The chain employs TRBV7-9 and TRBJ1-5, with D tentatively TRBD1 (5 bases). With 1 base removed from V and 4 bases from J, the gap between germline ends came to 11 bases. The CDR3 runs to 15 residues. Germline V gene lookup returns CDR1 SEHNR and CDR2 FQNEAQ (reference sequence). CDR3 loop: CASSLGGQRNQPQHF. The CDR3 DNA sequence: TGTGCCAGCAGCTTAGGGGGCCAGAGGAATCAGCCCCAGCATTTT.

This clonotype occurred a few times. The CDR3 bases are TGCAGCGTTTCCGGGACACAATACGAGCAGTACTTC. It encodes CSVSGTQYEQYF. The V call is TRBV29-1, the J call TRBJ2-7; D is perhaps TRBD1 (6 bases). V gave up 5 bases and J gave up 4 bases, with 12 bases separating them. The CDR3 is 12 residues long. The germline CDR1 and CDR2 sequences are SQVTM and ANQGSEA.

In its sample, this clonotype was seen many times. The CDR3 spells CASSPPGAIHEQYF. The CDR3 region has the DNA TGTGCCAGCAGCCCCCCGGGGGCAATTCACGAGCAGTACTTC. V is TRBV28 and J is TRBJ2-7; the D gene could be TRBD1 or TRBD2 (6 bases each). The CDR3 runs to 14 residues. Trimming removed 6 bases at V and 5 bases at J, with 17 bases between. Germline assignment: CDR1 MDHEN and CDR2 SYDVKM.

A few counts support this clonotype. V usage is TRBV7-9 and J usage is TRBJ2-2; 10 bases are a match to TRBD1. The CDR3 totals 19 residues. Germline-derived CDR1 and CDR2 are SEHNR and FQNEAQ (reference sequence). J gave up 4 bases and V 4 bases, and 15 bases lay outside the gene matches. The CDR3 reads CASSSSGTGAAVFTGELFF. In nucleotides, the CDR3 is TGTGCCAGCAGCTCGTCCGGGACAGGGGCCGCAGTGTTCACCGGGGAGCTGTTTTTT. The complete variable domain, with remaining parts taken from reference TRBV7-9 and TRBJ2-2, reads DTGVSQNPRHKITKRGQNVTFRCDPISEHNRLYWYRQTLGQGPEFLTYFQNEAQLEKSRLLSDRFSAERPKGSFSTLEIQRTEQGDSAMYLCASSSSGTGAAVFTGELFFGEGSRLTVL.

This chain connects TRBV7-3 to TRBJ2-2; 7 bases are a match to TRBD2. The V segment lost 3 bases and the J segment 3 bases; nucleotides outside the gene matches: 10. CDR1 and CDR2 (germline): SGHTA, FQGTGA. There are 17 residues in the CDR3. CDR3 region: CASSLGGGSWYTGELFF. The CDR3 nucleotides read TGTGCCAGCAGCTTGGGCGGCGGGAGCTGGTACACCGGGGAGCTGTTTTTT.

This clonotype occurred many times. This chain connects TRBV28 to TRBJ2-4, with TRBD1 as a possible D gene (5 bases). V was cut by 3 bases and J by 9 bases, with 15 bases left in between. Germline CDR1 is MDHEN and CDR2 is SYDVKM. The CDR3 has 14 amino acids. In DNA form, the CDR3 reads TGTGCCAGCAGTTTTACCAGGGTTGACGGCATTCAGTACTTC. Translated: CASSFTRVDGIQYF.

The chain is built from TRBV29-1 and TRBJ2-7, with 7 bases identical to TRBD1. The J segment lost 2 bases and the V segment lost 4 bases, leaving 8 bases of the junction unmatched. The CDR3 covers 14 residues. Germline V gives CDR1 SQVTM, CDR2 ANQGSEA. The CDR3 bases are TGCAGCGTTGCCAGACAGGGATCCCCCTACGAGCAGTACTTC. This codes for CSVARQGSPYEQYF.

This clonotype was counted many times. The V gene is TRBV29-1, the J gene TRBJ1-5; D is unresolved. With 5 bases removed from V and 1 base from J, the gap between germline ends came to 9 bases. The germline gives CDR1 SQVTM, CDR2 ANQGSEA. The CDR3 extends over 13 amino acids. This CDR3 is CSVIPGSNQPQHF. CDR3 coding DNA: TGCAGCGTTATCCCCGGGAGCAATCAGCCCCAGCATTTT.

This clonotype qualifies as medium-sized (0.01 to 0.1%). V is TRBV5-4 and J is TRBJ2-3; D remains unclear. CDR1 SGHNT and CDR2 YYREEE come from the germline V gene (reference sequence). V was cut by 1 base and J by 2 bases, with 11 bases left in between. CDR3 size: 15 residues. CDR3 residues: CASSLRAGSTDTQYF. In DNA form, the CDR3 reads TGTGCCAGCAGCTTGCGAGCAGGATCCACAGATACGCAGTATTTT.

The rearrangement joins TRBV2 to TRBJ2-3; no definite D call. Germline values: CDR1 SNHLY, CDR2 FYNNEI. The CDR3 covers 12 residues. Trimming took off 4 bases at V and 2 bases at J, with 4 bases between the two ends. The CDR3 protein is CASSGTTDTQYF. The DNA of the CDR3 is TGTGCCAGCAGTGGGACCACAGATACGCAGTATTTT.

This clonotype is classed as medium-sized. CDR3 in DNA: TGTGCCAGCAGTGCAGGAGATAATTCACCCCTCCACTTT. It specifies CASSAGDNSPLHF. The genes are TRBV6-4 and TRBJ1-6; no reliable D call. This CDR3 has 13 residues. V lost 4 bases and J 5 bases, leaving 6 bases between the germline ends. Germline CDR1 is MRHNA and CDR2 is SNTAGT.

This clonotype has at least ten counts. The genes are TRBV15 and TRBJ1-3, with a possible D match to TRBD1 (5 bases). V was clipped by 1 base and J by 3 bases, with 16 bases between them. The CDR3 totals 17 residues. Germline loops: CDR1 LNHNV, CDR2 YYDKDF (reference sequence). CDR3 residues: CATSRGGTEEFGNTIYF. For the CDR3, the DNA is TGTGCCACCAGCAGAGGTGGGACGGAGGAGTTTGGAAACACCATATATTTT. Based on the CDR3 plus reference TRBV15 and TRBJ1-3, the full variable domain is DAMVIQNPRYQVTQFGKPVTLSCSQTLNHNVMYWYQQKSSQAPKLLFHYYDKDFNNEADTPDNFQSRRPNTSFCFLDIRSPGLGDTAMYLCATSRGGTEEFGNTIYFGEGSWLTVV.

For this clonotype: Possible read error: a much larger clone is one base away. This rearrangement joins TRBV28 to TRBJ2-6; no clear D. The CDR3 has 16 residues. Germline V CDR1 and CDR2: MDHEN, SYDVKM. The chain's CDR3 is CASSSPRTAGTNVLTF. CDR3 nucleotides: TGTGCCAGCAGTTCCCCCCGGACGGCTGGGACCAACGTCCTGACTTTC.

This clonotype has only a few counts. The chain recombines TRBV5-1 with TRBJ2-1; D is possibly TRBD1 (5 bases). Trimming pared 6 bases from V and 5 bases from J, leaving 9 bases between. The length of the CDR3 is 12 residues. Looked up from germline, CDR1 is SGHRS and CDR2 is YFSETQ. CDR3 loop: CASTSGNNEQFF. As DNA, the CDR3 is TGCGCCAGCACTTCAGGGAACAATGAGCAGTTCTTC. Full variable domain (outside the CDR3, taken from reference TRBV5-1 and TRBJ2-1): KAGVTQTPRYLIKTRGQQVTLSCSPISGHRSVSWYQQTPGQGLQFLFEYFSETQRNKGNFPGRFSGRQFSNSRSEMNVSTLELGDSALYLCASTSGNNEQFFGPGTRLTVL.

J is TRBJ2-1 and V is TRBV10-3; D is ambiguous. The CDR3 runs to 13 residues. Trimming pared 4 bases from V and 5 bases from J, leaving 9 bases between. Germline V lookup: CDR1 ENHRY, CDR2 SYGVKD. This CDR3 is CAISGYVNNEQFF. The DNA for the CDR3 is TGTGCCATCAGTGGTTATGTCAACAATGAGCAGTTCTTC.

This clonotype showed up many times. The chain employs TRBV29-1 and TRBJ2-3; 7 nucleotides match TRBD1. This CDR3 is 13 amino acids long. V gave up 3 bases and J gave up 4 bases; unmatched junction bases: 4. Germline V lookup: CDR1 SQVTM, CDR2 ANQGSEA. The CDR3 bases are TGCAGCGTTGATGGTCAGGGGGCAGATACGCAGTATTTT. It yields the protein CSVDGQGADTQYF.

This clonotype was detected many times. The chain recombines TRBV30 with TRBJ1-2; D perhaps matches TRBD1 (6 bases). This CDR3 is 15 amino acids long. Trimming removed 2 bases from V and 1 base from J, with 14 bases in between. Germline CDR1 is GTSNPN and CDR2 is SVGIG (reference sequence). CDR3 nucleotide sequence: TGTGCCTGGAGTAGGGGGTATACCCTTAACTATGGCTACACCTTC. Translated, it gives CAWSRGYTLNYGYTF.

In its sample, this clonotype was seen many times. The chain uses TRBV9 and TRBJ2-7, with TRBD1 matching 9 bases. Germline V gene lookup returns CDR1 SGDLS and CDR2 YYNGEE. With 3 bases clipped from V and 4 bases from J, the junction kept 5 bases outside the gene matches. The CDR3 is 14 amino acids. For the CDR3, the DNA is TGTGCCAGCAGCGCTACAGGGGGCGGGTACGAGCAGTACTTC. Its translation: CASSATGGGYEQYF. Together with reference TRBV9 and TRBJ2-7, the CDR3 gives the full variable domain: DSGVTQTPKHLITATGQRVTLRCSPRSGDLSVYWYQQSLDQGLQFLIQYYNGEERAKGNILERFSAQQFPDLHSELNLSSLELGDSALYFCASSATGGGYEQYFGPGTRLTVT.

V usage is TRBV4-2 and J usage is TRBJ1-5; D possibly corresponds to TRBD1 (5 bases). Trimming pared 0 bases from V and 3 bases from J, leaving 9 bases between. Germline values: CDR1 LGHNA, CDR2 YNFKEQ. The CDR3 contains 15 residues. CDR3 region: CASSQERGFNQPQHF. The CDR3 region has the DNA TGTGCCAGCAGCCAAGAAAGGGGTTTCAATCAGCCCCAGCATTTT.

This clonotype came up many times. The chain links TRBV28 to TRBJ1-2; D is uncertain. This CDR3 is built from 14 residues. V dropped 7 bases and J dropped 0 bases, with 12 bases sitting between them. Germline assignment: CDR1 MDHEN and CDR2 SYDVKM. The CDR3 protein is CASIPGGANYGYTF. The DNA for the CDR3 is TGTGCCAGCATACCGGGAGGAGCTAACTATGGCTACACCTTC.

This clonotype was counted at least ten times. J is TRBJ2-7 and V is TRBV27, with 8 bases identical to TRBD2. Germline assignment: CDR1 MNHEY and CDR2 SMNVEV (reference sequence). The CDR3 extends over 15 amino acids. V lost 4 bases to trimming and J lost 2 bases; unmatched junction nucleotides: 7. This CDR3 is CASSYGAGAPYEQYF. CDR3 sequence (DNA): TGTGCCAGCAGTTATGGAGCGGGAGCTCCCTACGAGCAGTACTTC.

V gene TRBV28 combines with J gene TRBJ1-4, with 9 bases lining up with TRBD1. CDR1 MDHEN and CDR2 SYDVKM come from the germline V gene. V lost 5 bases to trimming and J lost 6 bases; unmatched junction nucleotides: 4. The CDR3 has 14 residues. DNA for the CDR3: TGTGCCAGCAGTCTCGACAGGGGGGATGAAAAACTGTTTTTT. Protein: CASSLDRGDEKLFF. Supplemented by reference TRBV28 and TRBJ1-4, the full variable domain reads DVKVTQSSRYLVKRTGEKVFLECVQDMDHENMFWYRQDPGLGLRLIYFSYDVKMKEKGDIPEGYSVSREKKERFSLILESASTNQTSMYLCASSLDRGDEKLFFGSGTQLSVL.

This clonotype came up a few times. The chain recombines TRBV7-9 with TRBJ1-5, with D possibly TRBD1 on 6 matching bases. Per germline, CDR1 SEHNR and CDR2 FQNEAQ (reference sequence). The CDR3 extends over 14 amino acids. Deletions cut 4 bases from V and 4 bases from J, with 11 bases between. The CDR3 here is CASSSDRGNQPQHF. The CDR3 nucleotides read TGTGCCAGCAGCTCGGACAGAGGTAATCAGCCCCAGCATTTT.

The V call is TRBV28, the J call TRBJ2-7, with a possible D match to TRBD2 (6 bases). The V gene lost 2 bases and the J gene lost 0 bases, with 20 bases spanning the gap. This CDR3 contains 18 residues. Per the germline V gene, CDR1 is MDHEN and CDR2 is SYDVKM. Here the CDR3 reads CASSLVVPRTRGSYEQYF. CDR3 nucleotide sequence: TGTGCCAGCAGTTTAGTAGTGCCGCGGACGCGGGGCTCCTACGAGCAGTACTTC.

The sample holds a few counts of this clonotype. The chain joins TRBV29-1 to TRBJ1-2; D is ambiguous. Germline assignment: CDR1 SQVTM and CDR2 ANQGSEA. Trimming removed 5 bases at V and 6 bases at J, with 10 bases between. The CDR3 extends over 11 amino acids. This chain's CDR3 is CSVRYSNGYTF. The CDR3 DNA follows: TGCAGCGTTCGATACAGTAATGGCTACACCTTC.

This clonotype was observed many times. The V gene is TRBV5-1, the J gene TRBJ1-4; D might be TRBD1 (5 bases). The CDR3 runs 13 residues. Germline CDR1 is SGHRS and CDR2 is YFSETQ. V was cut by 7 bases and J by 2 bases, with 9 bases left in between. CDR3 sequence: CASCRVTNEKLFF. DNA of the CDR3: TGCGCCAGCTGCAGGGTTACTAATGAAAAACTGTTTTTT.

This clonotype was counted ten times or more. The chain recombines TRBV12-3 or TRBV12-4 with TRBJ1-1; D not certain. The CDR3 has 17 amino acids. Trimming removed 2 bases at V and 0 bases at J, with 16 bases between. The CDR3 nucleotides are TGTGCCAGCAGTTTATCGCGATTTACCCCCATGAACACTGAAGCTTTCTTT. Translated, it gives CASSLSRFTPMNTEAFF.

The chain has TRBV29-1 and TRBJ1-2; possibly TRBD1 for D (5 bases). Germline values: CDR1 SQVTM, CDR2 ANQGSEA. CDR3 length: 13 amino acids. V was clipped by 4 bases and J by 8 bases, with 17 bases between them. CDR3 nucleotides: TGCAGCGTTGTACAGCAGGGCTCTGGCGGCTACACCTTC. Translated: CSVVQQGSGGYTF. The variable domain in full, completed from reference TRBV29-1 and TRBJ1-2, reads SAVISQKPSRDICQRGTSLTIQCQVDSQVTMMFWYRQQPGQSLTLIATANQGSEATYESGFVIDKFPISRPNLTFSTLTVSNMSPEDSSIYLCSVVQQGSGGYTFGSGTRLTVV.

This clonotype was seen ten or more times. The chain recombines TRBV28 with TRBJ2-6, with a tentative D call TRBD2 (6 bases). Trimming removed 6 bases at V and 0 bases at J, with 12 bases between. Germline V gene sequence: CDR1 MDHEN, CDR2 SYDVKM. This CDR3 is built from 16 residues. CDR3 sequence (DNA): TGTGCCAGCAGCTTTGGGGGGTCCTCTGGGGCCAACGTCCTGACTTTC. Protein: CASSFGGSSGANVLTF. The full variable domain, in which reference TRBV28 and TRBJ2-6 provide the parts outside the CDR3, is DVKVTQSSRYLVKRTGEKVFLECVQDMDHENMFWYRQDPGLGLRLIYFSYDVKMKEKGDIPEGYSVSREKKERFSLILESASTNQTSMYLCASSFGGSSGANVLTFGAGSRLTVL.

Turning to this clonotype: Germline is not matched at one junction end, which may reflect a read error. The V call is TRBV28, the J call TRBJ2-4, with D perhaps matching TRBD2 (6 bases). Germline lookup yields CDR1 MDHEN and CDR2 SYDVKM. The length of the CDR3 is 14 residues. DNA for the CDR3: TGTGCCAGCAGCCTTACGGGACTCCAGGGTATTCCGTACTTC. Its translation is CASSLTGLQGIPYF.

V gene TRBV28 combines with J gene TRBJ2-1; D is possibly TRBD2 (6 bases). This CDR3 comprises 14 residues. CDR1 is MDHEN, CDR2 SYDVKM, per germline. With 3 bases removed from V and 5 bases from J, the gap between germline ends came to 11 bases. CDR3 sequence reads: CASSFAGYNNEQFF. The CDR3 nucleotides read TGTGCCAGCAGTTTCGCGGGATATAACAATGAGCAGTTCTTC.